This T cell receptor beta chain was profiled in a study of blood T cell repertoires in COVID-19. For the study at large: Samples taken during acute and convalescent COVID-19 were collected in the United States, Italy and Spain. The cDNA or gDNA used as material had been derived from T cells, B-cell-depleted T cells, or PBMCs.

Authors' processing steps: Quantification of nucleated cells was approximated via reference gene primer amplification. Assay: immunoSEQ multiplex PCR; the TCRdb copy retains only in-frame clones and omits some. That table is the source of V, J and clone size, and D and trimming were worked out from the DNA. Seen here are approximately 140,000 clones, about 88% observed once, and the top ten hold 2.5%. CDR1 and CDR2 (germline): ENHRY, SYGVKD. This CDR3 region has 14 residues. Trimming at V came to 3 bases and at J to 2 bases, leaving 2 bases not matched to a gene. Followed longitudinally, the Seattle patients had been enrolled during active infection.

This clonotype was sampled from a human donor with COVID-19, enrolled during active disease. The donor label of this sample is uncertain. The sequenced material came from peripheral blood. The chain links TRBV10-3 to TRBJ2-3; 7 positions match TRBD2. Here the CDR3 reads CAISDGTTTDTQYF. The CDR3 DNA sequence: TGTGCCATCAGTGATGGGACTACCACAGATACGCAGTATTTT.